These 10 T cell receptor beta chains originate from one sample sequenced in a study of blood T cell repertoires in COVID-19. Repertoires were generated with immunoSEQ multiplex PCR, while TCRdb's copy carries only in-frame clones and drops some. The sample lists about 310,000 clones; approximately 85% were seen once. The material sequenced was PBMCs or T cells enriched from blood (not recorded which). The receptors here all came from a young man who had recovered from COVID-19.

This rearrangement joins TRBV5-1 to TRBJ1-6; D uncertain. The CDR3 is 15 amino acids. Germline CDR1 and CDR2: SGHRS and YFSETQ. The V and J ends lost 0 bases and 8 bases respectively, with 12 bases between them. The CDR3 DNA reads as TGCGCCAGCAGCTTGGGGACGGTGGGAGATTCACCCCTCCACTTT. Translated, it gives CASSLGTVGDSPLHF.

The V gene is TRBV5-6, the J gene TRBJ1-1; TRBD1 matches 8 bases. The CDR3 loop spans 16 amino acids. The trim removed 1 base at V and 0 bases at J, leaving 5 bases unmatched. Germline loops: CDR1 SGHDT, CDR2 YYEEEE. This CDR3 is CASSLRTGYLNTEAFF. The CDR3 DNA is TGTGCCAGCAGCTTGAGGACAGGGTATCTGAACACTGAAGCTTTCTTT. The entire variable domain, with the rest obtained from reference TRBV5-6 and TRBJ1-1, is as follows: DAGVTQSPTHLIKTRGQQVTLRCSPKSGHDTVSWYQQALGQGPQFIFQYYEEEERQRGNFPDRFSGHQFPNYSSELNVNALLLGDSALYLCASSLRTGYLNTEAFFGQGTRLTVV.

The gene calls are TRBV30 and TRBJ1-5, with D maybe TRBD1 (6 bases). Germline values: CDR1 GTSNPN, CDR2 SVGIG (reference sequence). Trimming left V 2 bases short and J 7 bases short, with 12 bases between. The CDR3 is 13 amino acids. DNA for the CDR3: TGTGCCTGGAGTTTAGAACAGGGACAGCCCCAGCATTTT. This encodes CAWSLEQGQPQHF.

The chain employs TRBV19 and TRBJ1-2; 9 positions agree with TRBD1. The CDR3 spans 15 residues. Trimming cost V 9 bases and J 6 bases; bases outside gene matches: 14. Germline CDR1 reads LNHDA; CDR2 reads SQIVND (reference sequence). The CDR3 region is CASRDREWVVDGYTF. CDR3 coding DNA: TGTGCCAGCCGGGACAGGGAATGGGTCGTGGATGGCTACACCTTC.

This clone was counted between two and nine times. CDR3 bases: TGTGCCAGCAGCCCGGACTACGGGACAGGGCCCGGGGGCTATGGCTACACCTTC. Encoded protein: CASSPDYGTGPGGYGYTF. This sequence joins TRBV7-3 and TRBJ1-2, with 9 bases matching TRBD1. The CDR3 has 18 residues. Germline V lookup: CDR1 SGHTA, CDR2 FQGTGA. V lost 5 bases, J lost 4 bases, and 17 bases stayed unmatched. Full variable domain (missing parts from reference TRBV7-3 and TRBJ1-2): GAGVSQTPSNKVTEKGKYVELRCDPISGHTALYWYRQSLGQGPEFLIYFQGTGAADDSGLPNDRFFAVRPEGSVSTLKIQRTERGDSAVYLCASSPDYGTGPGGYGYTFGSGTRLTVV.

The chain has TRBV5-1 and TRBJ1-1; no clear D. The V end was cut by 6 bases, the J end by 1 base, with 10 bases between. There are 13 residues in the CDR3. Germline V gene data show CDR1 as SGHRS and CDR2 as YFSETQ. CDR3 nucleotide sequence: TGCGCCAGCAAAGAGTCCCCGAACACTGAAGCTTTCTTT. It encodes CASKESPNTEAFF.

This clone came up many times. The V call is TRBV4-3, the J call TRBJ1-2; possibly TRBD1 for D (5 bases). CDR3 length equals 13 residues. Germline CDR1 reads LGHNA; CDR2 reads YSLEER. The V end was cut by 1 base, the J end by 14 bases, with 17 bases between. This CDR3 is CASSQVSGGVRTF. CDR3 nucleotide sequence: TGCGCCAGCAGCCAAGTTTCCGGGGGAGTAAGGACCTTC.

The rearrangement joins TRBV7-8 to TRBJ1-1; D is perhaps TRBD1 (5 bases). Germline lookup yields CDR1 SGHVS and CDR2 FQNEAQ. The CDR3 has 15 residues. The V end was cut by 0 bases, the J end by 4 bases, with 12 bases between. In DNA, the CDR3 is TGTGCCAGCAGCTTAGCAGCGGGGGGGGTCACTGAAGCTTTCTTT. It specifies CASSLAAGGVTEAFF.

The chain links TRBV7-2 to TRBJ2-7; D is perhaps TRBD1 (6 bases). Germline values: CDR1 SGHTA, CDR2 FQGNSA. CDR3 length: 12 amino acids. The V gene lost 5 bases and the J gene lost 4 bases, with 9 bases spanning the gap. CDR3 DNA: TGTGCCAGCAGCCCCGACAGGTACGAGCAGTACTTC. Translated, it gives CASSPDRYEQYF. The variable domain in full, completed from reference TRBV7-2 and TRBJ2-7, reads GAGVSQSPSNKVTEKGKDVELRCDPISGHTALYWYRQSLGQGLEFLIYFQGNSAPDKSGLPSDRFSAERTGGSVSTLTIQRTQQEDSAVYLCASSPDRYEQYFGPGTRLTVT.

The chain joins TRBV7-3 to TRBJ1-2; D is undetermined. There are 11 residues in the CDR3. Trimming removed 4 bases from V and 7 bases from J, with 7 bases in between. The germline V gene encodes CDR1 SGHTA and CDR2 FQGTGA. CDR3 nucleotides: TGTGCCAGCAGCTCCAACAGTGGCTACACCTTC. This codes for CASSSNSGYTF.